The sequence of this T cell receptor (beta chain) was determined in a study of blood T cell repertoires in COVID-19. Study overall: Italy, Spain and the United States were the sources of the convalescent and acute COVID-19 samples. In each case, the material was cDNA or gDNA derived from T cells, B-cell-depleted T cells, or PBMCs.

The CDR3 contains 13 residues. Per germline, CDR1 SGHAT and CDR2 FQNNGV. With 2 bases removed from V and 6 bases from J, the gap between germline ends came to 10 bases. Study processing details: By means of reference gene primer amplification, nucleated cell counts were estimated. Profiled with immunoSEQ multiplex PCR; TCRdb holds only in-frame clones, not every one. The V and J calls and the clone size are those of that table, but D and trimming were determined from the DNA. The data show over 100,000 clones, over 65% seen once. The chain is built from TRBV11-2 and TRBJ1-1, with no clear D. The specimen sequenced was peripheral blood. This clonotype was obtained from a woman aged 55-75 years with acute or convalescent COVID-19. CDR3 sequence (DNA): TGTGCCAGCAGCTTACCCGGTACTGCTGAAGCTTTCTTT. Residues: CASSLPGTAEAFF.